These 6 T cell receptor beta chains originate from one sample sequenced in a study of T cell repertoires in cytomegalovirus infection. These TCRs' antigens remain unknown. TCRdb reanalysed the reads using MiXCR and keeps one entry per CDR3 protein. Among hundreds of thousands of distinct CDR3 sequences listed, 25% to 40% were seen once. Sequenced material: cultured CD8+ T cells from PBMCs, taken from culture after CMV antigen stimulation. Receptor source: a human donor in good health (CMV status not recorded). Some clones in this sample may be carry-over from other donors' samples.

J is TRBJ1-5 and V is TRBV7-8; D remains unclear. V was clipped by 5 bases and J by 2 bases, with 10 bases between them. This CDR3 comprises 14 residues. Looked up from germline, CDR1 is SGHVS and CDR2 is FQNEAQ. The CDR3 region is CASSPFEGNQPQHF. CDR3 coding DNA: TGTGCCAGCAGCCCCTTCGAGGGCAATCAGCCCCAGCATTTT.

This clonotype has a single count. The chain recombines TRBV5-1 with TRBJ1-5, with 9 positions matching TRBD1. V shed 1 base, J shed 5 bases, and the junction held 10 bases outside the gene matches. The germline gives CDR1 SGHRS, CDR2 YFSETQ. CDR3 length equals 17 residues. The CDR3 reads CASSLPPSDRGDQPQHF. CDR3 coding DNA: TGCGCCAGCAGCTTGCCCCCTAGTGACAGGGGGGATCAGCCCCAGCATTTT. Complete variable domain (other parts from reference TRBV5-1 and TRBJ1-5): KAGVTQTPRYLIKTRGQQVTLSCSPISGHRSVSWYQQTPGQGLQFLFEYFSETQRNKGNFPGRFSGRQFSNSRSEMNVSTLELGDSALYLCASSLPPSDRGDQPQHFGDGTRLSIL.

V and J are TRBV5-5 and TRBJ1-1; the match to TRBD1 covers 8 bases. The length of the CDR3 is 14 residues. Germline trimming cut 2 bases from V and 4 bases from J; bases unmatched to any gene: 4. Germline CDR1 reads SGHKS; CDR2 reads YYEKEE (reference sequence). Here the CDR3 DNA reads TGTGCCAGCAGCTTTCCAGGGGGCATCACTGAAGCTTTCTTT. Translation gives CASSFPGGITEAFF.

The rearrangement uses TRBV6-2 or TRBV6-3 and TRBJ2-1; 10 bases agree with TRBD2. Germline V gene lookup returns CDR1 MNHEY and CDR2 SVGEGT. V was pared by 5 bases and J by 7 bases, with 8 bases of the junction left unmatched. The CDR3 is 15 amino acids. The CDR3, as DNA: TGTGCCAGCAGTGTAACTAGCGGGGTAAGAAATGAGCAGTTCTTC. Protein sequence: CASSVTSGVRNEQFF.

This clonotype was recorded at least ten times. The rearrangement links TRBV7-2 to TRBJ2-5; 11 nucleotides align to TRBD1. The CDR3 totals 15 residues. J was trimmed by 5 bases and V by 2 bases; bases with no gene match: 4. CDR1 SGHTA and CDR2 FQGNSA come from the germline V gene. CDR3: CASSLLGTGGETQYF. As DNA, the CDR3 is TGTGCCAGCAGCTTATTAGGGACAGGGGGGGAGACCCAGTACTTC.

The chain combines TRBV7-6 with TRBJ2-5; 11 nucleotides match TRBD2. The CDR3 length is 21 residues. With V trimmed by 3 bases and J by 2 bases, 20 bases remained unmatched. Germline loops: CDR1 SGHVS, CDR2 FNYEAQ. Written as DNA, the CDR3 is TGTGCCAGCAGCTTCCTATCCCGTTACCCTGGCGGGACTAGCGGTCAAGAGACCCAGTACTTC. Amino acids: CASSFLSRYPGGTSGQETQYF.